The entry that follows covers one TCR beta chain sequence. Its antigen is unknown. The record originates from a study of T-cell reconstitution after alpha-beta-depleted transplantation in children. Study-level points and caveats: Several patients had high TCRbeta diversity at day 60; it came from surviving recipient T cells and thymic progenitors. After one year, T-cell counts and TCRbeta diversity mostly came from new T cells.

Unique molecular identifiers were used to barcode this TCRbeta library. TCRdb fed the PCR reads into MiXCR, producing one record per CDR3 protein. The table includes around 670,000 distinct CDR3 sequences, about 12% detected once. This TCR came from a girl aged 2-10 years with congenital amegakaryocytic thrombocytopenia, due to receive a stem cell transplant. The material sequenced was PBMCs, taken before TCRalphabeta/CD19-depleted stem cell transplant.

This CDR3 reads CASSKTLGGPSDTQYF. CDR3 nucleotide sequence: TGCGCCAGCAGCAAGACCTTGGGCGGCCCTTCGGATACGCAGTATTTT. The genes are TRBV5-1 and TRBJ2-3, with D unclear. This CDR3 is built from 16 residues. Trimming took off 4 bases at V and 6 bases at J, with 21 bases between the two ends. Germline V gene lookup returns CDR1 SGHRS and CDR2 YFSETQ.